These T cell receptor beta chains were read from a single sample in a study of blood T cells in healthy people across ages. MiXCR was run by TCRdb on the 5' RACE reads, yielding one entry per CDR3 protein. This sample has roughly 1.6 million distinct CDR3 sequences, with 30% to 40% found just once. The sample taken for sequencing was blood. Every receptor here comes from a woman under 40 in good health. Both conserved end residues are part of each CDR3. D genes are given only for firm matches. The listing skips clone size in some rows; elsewhere it reads once, few, many or a size class.

- - TRBJ1-6 TRBV5-1 17 TGCGCCAGCAGCTTGAACTTCCCCGGCAGGGCAACTTCACCCCTCCACTTT CASSLNFPGRATSPLHF
- - TRBJ2-1 TRBV5-6 17 TGTGCCAGCAGCTCGTTGAGCCGGGATACAACCTACAATGAGCAGTTCTTC CASSSLSRDTTYNEQFF
- - TRBJ2-5 TRBV20-1 13 TGCAGTGCTAGATGGGGCCGGGCACAGACCCAGTACTTC CSARWGRAQTQYF
TRBD1 - TRBJ1-1 TRBV5-6 15 TGTGCCAGCAGCTTTCTAGGGACAGGGAACACTGAAGCTTTCTTT CASSFLGTGNTEAFF
- few TRBJ2-1 TRBV20-1 14 TGCAGTGCTGGTAGCTCCAGCTCCTACAATGAGCAGTTCTTC CSAGSSSSYNEQFF
- few TRBJ2-1 TRBV7-9 14 TGTGCCAGCAGCTTAGCGCATGACTCCCCGTGGCGGTTCTTC CASSLAHDSPWRFF
TRBD1 once TRBJ2-7 TRBV7-2 17 TGTGCCAGCAGCTTAGGCAGGGGGCTAGGGGCGTCCTACGAGCAGTACTTC CASSLGRGLGASYEQYF
- - TRBJ1-1 TRBV10-3 14 TGTGCCATCAGGGAGAGGTCCGGTGGGACTGAAGCTTTCTTT CAIRERSGGTEAFF
- - TRBJ2-3 TRBV2 17 TGTGCCAGCAGCCCATACCGGGACGCCCCTAGCACAGATACGCAGTATTTT CASSPYRDAPSTDTQYF
- few TRBJ2-7 TRBV28 13 TGTGCCAGCCGGGGTTCTAGAAGTTCCGAGCAGTACTTC CASRGSRSSEQYF
TRBD1 few TRBJ2-5 TRBV4-1 16 TGCGCCAGCAGACCCTACACAGGGGGCGCCGAAGAGACCCAGTACTTC CASRPYTGGAEETQYF
- - TRBJ2-7 TRBV11-2 15 TGTGCCAGCAGCTTAGGAACCCACAGGGCCTACGAGCAGTACTTC CASSLGTHRAYEQYF
- few TRBJ1-6 TRBV10-3 14 TGTGCCATCAGACCCGGGATTCCTAATTCACCCCTCCACTTT CAIRPGIPNSPLHF
TRBD1 few TRBJ2-1 TRBV9 16 TGTGCCAGCAGCGAGACGGGACAGACAATAGCTGGTGAGCAGTTCTTC CASSETGQTIAGEQFF
TRBD2 - TRBJ2-1 TRBV27 16 TGTGCCAGCACCCCCCTGACTAGCGTAACTTACAATGAGCAGTTCTTC CASTPLTSVTYNEQFF
TRBD2 few TRBJ2-1 TRBV3-1 15 TGTGCCAGCAGCCAAGGGAGCGGGGGGGCCGTTGAGCAGTTCTTC CASSQGSGGAVEQFF
- - TRBJ2-1 TRBV7-6 12 TGTGCCAGCAGCGAGGGACGGAATGAGCAGTTCTTC CASSEGRNEQFF
- - TRBJ1-2 TRBV20-1 12 TGCAGTGCCGGAGGACAGAACTATGGCTACACCTTC CSAGGQNYGYTF
- - TRBJ1-4 TRBV6-6 16 TGTGCCAGCAGTTACGGGGGGGAGGGTCTTAATGAAAAACTGTTTTTT CASSYGGEGLNEKLFF
TRBD2 few TRBJ2-3 TRBV7-7 15 TGTGCCAGCAGCTCGCGGGGGTCCGGCGACCATACGCAGTATTTT CASSSRGSGDHTQYF
- few TRBJ2-1 TRBV20-1 13 TGCAGTGCTCGAGGACTTATTCGGGGTGAGCAGTTCTTC CSARGLIRGEQFF
TRBD1 - TRBJ1-1 TRBV27 16 TGTGCCACCATCCCTGGTATGGTAGGGGGCGCCACTGAAGCTTTCTTT CATIPGMVGGATEAFF
TRBD2 - TRBJ2-3 TRBV10-3 16 TGTGCCATCAGTGATGGAGCGGGAGGGGGTCGGGATACGCAGTATTTT CAISDGAGGGRDTQYF
TRBD2 - TRBJ2-1 TRBV9 16 TGTGCCAGCAGCGAAAGATCTAGCGGGGGGGAGGATGAACAGTTCTTC CASSERSSGGEDEQFF
TRBD1 few TRBJ1-5 TRBV4-1 15 TGCGCCAGCAGCCAAGGGGACAGCCCGGGGCTGCCCCAGCATTTT CASSQGDSPGLPQHF
TRBD1 few TRBJ2-1 TRBV7-3 15 TGTGCCAGCAGCTTAGGAGGGACAGGGTCGAATGAGCAGTTCTTC CASSLGGTGSNEQFF
- - TRBJ1-2 TRBV7-9 15 TGTGCCAGCAGCCCTCGTGATTTGGGGGGCTATGGCTACACCTTC CASSPRDLGGYGYTF
- - TRBJ1-5 TRBV6-4 14 TGTGCCAGCAGTGACGTCAGTAGCAATCAGCCCCAGCATTTT CASSDVSSNQPQHF
- - TRBJ1-1 TRBV28 16 TGTGCCAGCCATAAGAAGAGAGACAGGAGAAACACTGAAGCTTTCTTT CASHKKRDRRNTEAFF
- - TRBJ1-1 TRBV7-8 13 TGTGCCAGCAGGATGTTGGTAGGGACTGAAGCTTTCTTT CASRMLVGTEAFF
- - TRBJ2-3 TRBV24-1 14 TGTGCCACCAGTGATTATGGGGGCTCGGATACGCAGTATTTT CATSDYGGSDTQYF
- - TRBJ2-1 TRBV7-9 16 TGTGCCAGCAGCCTCCACGGGGCCAGCTCCTACAATGAGCAGTTCTTC CASSLHGASSYNEQFF
TRBD1 once TRBJ2-7 TRBV25-1 15 TGTGCCAGCACCACGGGGCCAAACAGGGGATCCGAGCAGTACTTC CASTTGPNRGSEQYF